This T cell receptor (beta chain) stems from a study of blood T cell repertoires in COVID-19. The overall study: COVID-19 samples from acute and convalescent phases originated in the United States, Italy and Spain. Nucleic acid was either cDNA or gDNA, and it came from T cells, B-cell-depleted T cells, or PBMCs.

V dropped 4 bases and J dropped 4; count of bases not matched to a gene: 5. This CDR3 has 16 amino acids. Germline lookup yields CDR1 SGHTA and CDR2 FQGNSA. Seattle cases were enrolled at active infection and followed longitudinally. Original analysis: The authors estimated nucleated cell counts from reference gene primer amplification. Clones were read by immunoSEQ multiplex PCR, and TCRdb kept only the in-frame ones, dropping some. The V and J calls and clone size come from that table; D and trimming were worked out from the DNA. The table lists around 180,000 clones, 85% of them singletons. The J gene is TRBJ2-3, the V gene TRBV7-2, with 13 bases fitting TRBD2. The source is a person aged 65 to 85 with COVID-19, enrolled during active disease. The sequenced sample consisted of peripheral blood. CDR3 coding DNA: TGTGCCAGCAGCTCCTCCGGGACTAGCGGGGCAGATACGCAGTATTTT. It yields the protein CASSSSGTSGADTQYF.